The 29 T cell receptor beta chains given below trace back to one sample, sequenced in a study of vaccination and CD4 T cells after COVID-19. The Oncomine TCR Beta short-read assay was applied to DNA of cultured CD4+ T cells. TCRdb independently ran MiXCR on the PCR reads; one entry per CDR3 protein. The sample lists under 15,000 distinct CDR3 sequences, around 40% occurring once. Treatment: roughly 10-day PBMC culture with coronavirus spike peptide pools or control peptides (ViraFEST assay). Their antigens are not known. Source material: CD4+ T cells from blood, cultured in vitro. All receptors derive from a human donor who had recovered from COVID-19.

This clonotype was seen a few times. J is TRBJ2-3 and V is TRBV24-1, with D perhaps TRBD2 (5 bases). From germline, CDR1 is KGHDR and CDR2 SFDVKD. Trimming pared 3 bases from V and 2 bases from J, leaving 17 bases between. CDR3 length: 17 amino acids. The chain's CDR3 is CATSDPLRLDSTDTQYF. The CDR3 DNA follows: TGTGCCACCAGTGATCCACTTCGCTTGGACTCCACAGATACGCAGTATTTT.

The gene calls are TRBV5-8 and TRBJ1-1; perhaps TRBD1 as D (6 bases). V was trimmed by 0 bases and J by 0 bases, leaving 24 bases between them. The germline gives CDR1 SGHTS, CDR2 YDEGEE. The CDR3 is made up of 20 amino acids. CDR3: CASSLVPSGAGEAMNTEAFF. Written as DNA, the CDR3 is TGTGCCAGCAGCTTGGTACCTAGCGGGGCAGGGGAAGCAATGAACACTGAAGCTTTCTTT. The full variable domain, in which reference TRBV5-8 and TRBJ1-1 provide the parts outside the CDR3, is EAGVTQSPTHLIKTRGQQATLRCSPISGHTSVYWYQQALGLGLQFLLWYDEGEERNRGNFPPRFSGRQFPNYSSELNVNALELEDSALYLCASSLVPSGAGEAMNTEAFFGQGTRLTVV.

The J gene is TRBJ1-5, the V gene TRBV10-3; D is perhaps TRBD1 (5 bases). The length of the CDR3 is 14 residues. The germline V gene has CDR1 ENHRY and CDR2 SYGVKD. V dropped 10 bases and J dropped 0 bases, with 13 bases sitting between them. The CDR3 bases are TGTGCCACAACGGGGGGGGATAGCAATCAGCCCCAGCATTTT. As protein: CATTGGDSNQPQHF.

This clonotype showed up just a few times. The rearrangement links TRBV21-1 to TRBJ1-5. TRBV21-1 is noted as a pseudogene. The CDR3 length is 16 residues. CDR3 nucleotides: TGTGCCAGCAGCTCCCGGAGAGGGCCCGTTAATCAGCCCCAGCATTTT. It codes for CASSSRRGPVNQPQHF.

This clonotype occurred a few times. V and J are TRBV20-1 and TRBJ1-2, with TRBD1 matching over 7 bases. The CDR3 loop spans 15 amino acids. Unmatched junction bases numbered 10, after V lost 0 bases and J lost 6 bases. Germline-derived CDR1 and CDR2 are DFQATT and SNEGSKA (reference sequence). This CDR3 reads CSARDGGPGQNGYTF. CDR3 nucleotide sequence: TGCAGTGCTAGAGATGGGGGCCCGGGACAGAATGGCTACACCTTC.

The chain has TRBV12-3 or TRBV12-4 and TRBJ2-7; D remains unclear. The CDR3 totals 14 residues. The germline V and J ends were trimmed by 6 bases and 4 bases, with 16 bases remaining between them. CDR3 nucleotides: TGTGCCAGCAGCCGGTCTAGAGTTGGGTACGAGCAGTACTTC. Translated, it gives CASSRSRVGYEQYF.

The chain employs TRBV12-3 or TRBV12-4 and TRBJ2-2; TRBD2 is a possible D gene (6 bases). Trimming removed 8 bases at V and 6 bases at J, with 16 bases between. The CDR3 is made up of 14 amino acids. In nucleotides, the CDR3 is TGTGCCAGCCGGCTCTTCGGGAGACCCGGGGAGCTGTTTTTT. Its translation: CASRLFGRPGELFF.

The gene calls are TRBV29-1 and TRBJ2-3, with 8 nucleotides matching TRBD2. The CDR3 is 20 residues long. J was trimmed by 0 bases and V by 4 bases; bases with no gene match: 21. Germline V gene lookup returns CDR1 SQVTM and CDR2 ANQGSEA. CDR3 protein: CSVGDRRSGRRSPSTDTQYF. CDR3 DNA: TGCAGCGTTGGTGATAGAAGAAGCGGGAGACGTTCCCCTAGCACAGATACGCAGTATTTT.

Only a few counts were recorded for this clonotype. The rearrangement uses TRBV2 and TRBJ1-5; D unresolved. The V gene lost 7 bases and the J gene lost 0 bases, with 7 bases spanning the gap. CDR3 length: 13 residues. Germline V gene data show CDR1 as SNHLY and CDR2 as FYNNEI. The CDR3 sequence is CASNQYSNQPQHF. CDR3 in DNA: TGTGCCAGCAACCAGTATAGCAATCAGCCCCAGCATTTT.

The genes are TRBV7-9 and TRBJ2-7; D perhaps matches TRBD1 (6 bases). Germline V gives CDR1 SEHNR, CDR2 FQNEAQ (reference sequence). CDR3 size: 14 residues. Between the trimmed V and J ends, which lost 5 bases and 3 bases, there was a span of 14 bases. The CDR3 loop is CASSPRTAYYEQYF. The CDR3 DNA follows: TGTGCCAGCAGCCCGCGGACAGCCTACTACGAGCAGTACTTC.

CDR3 sequence (DNA): TGTGCCAGCAGCCAAGAGAGCGCAATCACTAGCACAGATACGCAGTATTTT. Translating it yields CASSQESAITSTDTQYF. The rearrangement links TRBV7-2 to TRBJ2-3; D gene uncertain. CDR1 is SGHTA, CDR2 FQGNSA, per germline. The CDR3 is 17 amino acids. The V gene lost 5 bases and the J gene lost 0 bases, with 18 bases spanning the gap.

The chain combines TRBV7-9 with TRBJ2-7, with D perhaps TRBD1 or TRBD2 (5 bases each). Trimming left V 11 bases short and J 7 bases short, with 21 bases between. The CDR3 covers 13 residues. Germline assignment: CDR1 SEHNR and CDR2 FQNEAQ (reference sequence). In DNA form, the CDR3 reads TGTGCCGGATCCGGGGCAGCCGACGAGGAGCAGTACTTC. This sequence encodes CAGSGAADEEQYF.

This clonotype occurred a few times. This rearrangement joins TRBV6-4 to TRBJ2-7; D unresolved. V lost 2 bases and J lost 2, with 7 bases in between. Germline lookup yields CDR1 MRHNA and CDR2 SNTAGT. There are 13 residues in the CDR3. As DNA, the CDR3 is TGTGCCAGCAGTGACGGTCCAACCTACGAGCAGTACTTC. Encoded protein: CASSDGPTYEQYF.

In this sample, this clonotype turned up once. The V call is TRBV7-9, the J call TRBJ2-7, with 9 bases fitting TRBD2. CDR3 length: 17 residues. V lost 1 base, J lost 3 bases, and 10 bases stayed unmatched. CDR1 and CDR2 (germline): SEHNR, FQNEAQ (reference sequence). The CDR3 is CASSLEGLAGPLYEQYF. In nucleotides, the CDR3 is TGTGCCAGCAGCTTAGAGGGTCTAGCGGGACCTCTCTACGAGCAGTACTTC.

The CDR3 protein is CASSKTSGSTDTQYF. DNA for the CDR3: TGTGCCAGCAGCAAAACTAGCGGGAGCACAGATACGCAGTATTTT. The chain couples TRBV9 to TRBJ2-3; TRBD2 matches 9 bases. With V trimmed by 4 bases and J by 0 bases, 3 bases remained unmatched. The germline V gene encodes CDR1 SGDLS and CDR2 YYNGEE. This CDR3 has 15 amino acids.

This clonotype is deemed medium-sized (0.01 to 0.1%). The J gene is TRBJ1-5, the V gene TRBV20-1; the D is unclear. The CDR3 loop spans 13 amino acids. Trimming removed 4 bases from V and 9 bases from J, with 16 bases in between. Germline CDR1 is DFQATT and CDR2 is SNEGSKA (reference sequence). The CDR3 reads CSAIKSVGWPQHF. DNA of the CDR3: TGCAGTGCTATCAAATCAGTGGGGTGGCCCCAGCATTTT.

The rearrangement uses TRBV24-1 and TRBJ2-3, with 7 nucleotides matching TRBD2. Trimming cost V 6 bases and J 0 bases; bases outside gene matches: 5. The germline CDR1 and CDR2 sequences are KGHDR and SFDVKD. The CDR3 totals 15 residues. The CDR3, as DNA: TGTGCCACCAGTAGAGCGGGATTAAGCACAGATACGCAGTATTTT. Protein product: CATSRAGLSTDTQYF.

This clonotype was found a few times. This sequence joins TRBV6-2 or TRBV6-3 and TRBJ2-1; 7 bases align to TRBD2. Per the germline V gene, CDR1 is MNHEY and CDR2 is SVGEGT. The CDR3 has 16 amino acids. V was clipped by 5 bases and J by 4 bases; unmatched bases: 11. CDR3 sequence reads: CASSRLGGKGYNEQFF. For the CDR3, the DNA is TGTGCCAGCAGTAGGCTGGGGGGGAAAGGGTACAATGAGCAGTTCTTC.

The chain joins TRBV6-1 to TRBJ2-1; 13 nucleotides line up with TRBD2. This CDR3 is built from 17 residues. V trimming: 7 bases; J trimming: 0 bases; junction bases outside the gene matches: 6. CDR1 and CDR2 from the germline V gene are MNHNS and SASEGT. The DNA of the CDR3 is TGTGCCAGCACCGGACTAGCGGGAGATAGCTCCTACAATGAGCAGTTCTTC. This sequence encodes CASTGLAGDSSYNEQFF.

V is TRBV28 and J is TRBJ2-5, with D maybe TRBD1 (6 bases). The CDR3 sequence is 14 residues long. The germline V gene encodes CDR1 MDHEN and CDR2 SYDVKM. V dropped 5 bases and J dropped 2 bases, with 12 bases sitting between them. DNA for the CDR3: TGTGCCAGCAGTATCATAGGACAGCAAGAGACCCAGTACTTC. This sequence encodes CASSIIGQQETQYF.

The chain recombines TRBV19 with TRBJ2-1; D may match TRBD1 or TRBD2 (5 bases each). CDR1 LNHDA and CDR2 SQIVND come from the germline V gene (reference sequence). With 3 bases removed from V and 1 base from J, the gap between germline ends came to 16 bases. The CDR3 is 17 amino acids. The CDR3 reads CASSMRGPSLSYNEQFF. DNA of the CDR3: TGTGCCAGTAGTATGAGGGGACCGTCTCTTTCCTACAATGAGCAGTTCTTC.

This clonotype was recorded a few times. The rearrangement uses TRBV5-4 and TRBJ2-3; 7 nucleotides agree with TRBD2. Germline V gives CDR1 SGHNT, CDR2 YYREEE (reference sequence). The CDR3 spans 15 residues. After removal of 2 bases from V and 4 bases from J, the junction contained 7 bases not matched to a gene. CDR3 nucleotides: TGTGCCAGCAGCTTTCCGCCTGCGGGAGCAGATACGCAGTATTTT. Its protein is CASSFPPAGADTQYF. Drawing the rest from reference TRBV5-4 and TRBJ2-3, the complete variable domain is ETGVTQSPTHLIKTRGQQVTLRCSSQSGHNTVSWYQQALGQGPQFIFQYYREEENGRGNFPPRFSGLQFPNYSSELNVNALELDDSALYLCASSFPPAGADTQYFGPGTRLTVL.

The CDR3, as DNA: TGTGCCAGCAGCTTGTACTCTGGGGCCAACGTCCTGACTTTC. Translation: CASSLYSGANVLTF. This sequence joins TRBV7-9 and TRBJ2-6, with D unclear. Trimming took off 3 bases at V and 0 bases at J, with 3 bases between the two ends. The CDR3 is 14 residues long. CDR1 is SEHNR, CDR2 FQNEAQ, per germline (reference sequence).

This sequence joins TRBV6-2 or TRBV6-3 and TRBJ2-5; 7 bases map to TRBD2. Germline CDR1 and CDR2: MNHEY and SVGEGT. V shed 6 bases and J 3 bases; nucleotides not matched to a gene: 10. CDR3 length: 15 residues. The DNA of the CDR3 is TGTGCCAGCAGCCGCAGCGGGGTGCCAGAAGAGACCCAGTACTTC. It codes for CASSRSGVPEETQYF.

The rearrangement links TRBV28 to TRBJ2-7; D perhaps matches TRBD2 (5 bases). With 10 bases removed from V and 0 bases from J, the gap between germline ends came to 13 bases. In germline, CDR1 is MDHEN, CDR2 SYDVKM. The CDR3 sequence is 13 residues long. The CDR3 loop is CATREPDSYEQYF. The CDR3 DNA reads as TGTGCCACGAGGGAGCCTGACTCCTACGAGCAGTACTTC.

The rearrangement links TRBV9 to TRBJ1-6, with 9 bases lining up with TRBD1. The CDR3 is made up of 15 amino acids. The trim removed 4 bases at V and 7 bases at J, leaving 6 bases unmatched. CDR1 and CDR2 (germline): SGDLS, YYNGEE. CDR3 amino acids: CASSPRTGDNSPLHF. The CDR3 DNA sequence: TGTGCCAGCAGCCCAAGGACAGGGGACAATTCACCCCTCCACTTT.

The CDR3 coding sequence is TGTGCCAGCAGCCGACTTGGGACGGGTAATACAGATACGCAGTATTTT. It codes for CASSRLGTGNTDTQYF. The chain is built from TRBV9 and TRBJ2-3, with D perhaps TRBD1 or TRBD2 (5 bases each). Looked up from germline, CDR1 is SGDLS and CDR2 is YYNGEE. There are 16 residues in the CDR3. V was pared by 4 bases and J by 3 bases, with 18 bases between. The whole variable domain, remainder taken from reference TRBV9 and TRBJ2-3, is DSGVTQTPKHLITATGQRVTLRCSPRSGDLSVYWYQQSLDQGLQFLIQYYNGEERAKGNILERFSAQQFPDLHSELNLSSLELGDSALYFCASSRLGTGNTDTQYFGPGTRLTVL.

The chain combines TRBV20-1 with TRBJ1-1; TRBD1 matches at 9 bases. CDR1 and CDR2 (germline): DFQATT, SNEGSKA (reference sequence). The J segment lost 1 base and the V segment lost 5 bases, leaving 2 bases of the junction unmatched. This CDR3 comprises 13 residues. The CDR3 reads CSAVDRGNTEAFF. The CDR3 DNA reads TGCAGTGCTGTGGACAGGGGGAACACTGAAGCTTTCTTT.

This clonotype has only a few counts. This chain uses TRBV7-6 with TRBJ2-1; 11 bases fit TRBD2. Germline V gives CDR1 SGHVS, CDR2 FNYEAQ. V lost 4 bases to trimming and J lost 5 bases; unmatched junction nucleotides: 7. The CDR3 is 16 residues long. The CDR3 coding sequence is TGTGCCAGCAGCTCTCCTACTAGCGGGGGAAACAATGAGCAGTTCTTC. This sequence encodes CASSSPTSGGNNEQFF. The whole variable domain, filled in from reference TRBV7-6 and TRBJ2-1, reads GAGVSQSPRYKVTKRGQDVALRCDPISGHVSLYWYRQALGQGPEFLTYFNYEAQQDKSGLPNDRFSAERPEGSISTLTIQRTEQRDSAMYRCASSSPTSGGNNEQFFGPGTRLTVL.